The rows below give T cell receptor beta chains drawn from one sample of a study of T-cell reconstitution after alpha-beta-depleted transplantation in children. TCRdb re-derived calls from the PCR reads in MiXCR, one entry per CDR3 protein. The profile covers 700,000 or so distinct CDR3 sequences, with approximately 14% appearing a single time and 0.75% to 0.85% taken by the ten largest. Material: PBMCs, obtained before TCRalphabeta/CD19-depleted stem cell transplant. The receptors come from a girl aged 2 to 10 with congenital amegakaryocytic thrombocytopenia, due to receive a stem cell transplant. The CDR3 runs from the conserved cysteine through the conserved F or W. D genes are given only for firm matches. Clone size, where shown, is once, few, many, or a class for clones that have expanded.

TRBJ2-7,NA,many,TRBV5-1,CASSLDGSHEQYF,TGCGCCAGCAGCTTGGATGGCAGCCACGAGCAGTACTTC
TRBJ2-5,NA,many,TRBV20-1,CSARQVRFSGGQQETQYF,TGCAGTGCTAGACAGGTTCGGTTTAGCGGAGGTCAGCAAGAGACCCAGTACTTC
TRBJ2-7,NA,many,TRBV6-5,CASSYSNTISYEQYF,TGTGCCAGCAGTTACTCGAATACCATCTCCTACGAGCAGTACTTC
TRBJ2-1,TRBD2,NA,TRBV5-1,CASLSGAVFGTSYNEQFF,TGCGCCAGCCTCTCTGGGGCCGTCTTCGGGACTAGCTACAATGAGCAGTTCTTC
TRBJ2-1,NA,few,TRBV5-1,CASSLGWTWVADEQFF,TGCGCCAGCAGCTTGGGGTGGACTTGGGTCGCCGATGAGCAGTTCTTC
TRBJ2-5,NA,few,TRBV6-6,CASSYPPVETQYF,TGTGCCAGCAGTTACCCTCCGGTGGAGACCCAGTACTTC
TRBJ2-1,TRBD1,few,TRBV9,CASSVGQGADNEQFF,TGTGCCAGCAGCGTAGGACAGGGGGCGGACAATGAGCAGTTCTTC
TRBJ1-2,NA,NA,TRBV30,CAWSPDLGYGYTF,TGTGCCTGGAGCCCGGACCTCGGGTATGGCTACACCTTC
TRBJ2-1,NA,many,TRBV7-9,CASSLAPYNEQFF,TGTGCCAGCAGCTTAGCCCCCTACAATGAGCAGTTCTTC
TRBJ2-7,NA,many,TRBV7-2,CASRTYLSSYEQYF,TGTGCCAGCAGGACGTACCTTAGTTCCTACGAGCAGTACTTC
TRBJ2-3,NA,many,TRBV20-1,CSAKRGDTQYF,TGCAGTGCTAAGAGGGGTGATACGCAGTATTTT
TRBJ1-1,TRBD1,many,TRBV4-2,CASSQSRQGKTEAFF,TGTGCCAGCAGCCAATCACGACAGGGTAAGACTGAAGCTTTCTTT
TRBJ1-5,NA,NA,TRBV28,CASSTDRIRRVGNQPQHF,TGTGCCAGCAGTACCGACAGGATCAGAAGGGTTGGCAATCAGCCCCAGCATTTT
TRBJ2-5,NA,many,TRBV29-1,CSVRDLETQYF,TGCAGCGTACGGGACCTCGAGACCCAGTACTTC
TRBJ2-1,NA,many,TRBV20-1,CSAGSGQGEQFF,TGCAGTGCTGGGAGTGGGCAGGGTGAGCAGTTCTTC
TRBJ2-7,TRBD1,few,TRBV7-9,CASSQTGVTSYEQYF,TGTGCCAGCAGCCAAACAGGGGTGACCTCCTACGAGCAGTACTTC
TRBJ2-5,TRBD2,many,TRBV10-1,CASSESLAGGETQYF,TGCGCCAGCAGTGAGTCTTTGGCGGGAGGAGAGACCCAGTACTTC
TRBJ1-6,NA,NA,TRBV10-3,CAISESGGLNSPLHF,TGTGCCATCAGTGAGTCCGGCGGCCTGAATTCACCCCTCCACTTT
TRBJ2-7,TRBD2,few,TRBV28,CASSEAGTSGFYEQYF,TGTGCCAGCAGTGAGGCCGGGACTAGTGGTTTCTACGAGCAGTACTTC
TRBJ2-5,TRBD2,many,TRBV5-1,CASGNGRGRQETQYF,TGCGCCAGCGGAAACGGGAGGGGGAGACAAGAGACCCAGTACTTC
TRBJ2-2,NA,many,TRBV4-2,CASSQSGVRLDGELFF,TGTGCCAGCAGCCAGTCGGGAGTACGGCTTGACGGGGAGCTGTTTTTT
TRBJ1-2,NA,NA,TRBV18,CASSTGSFYGYTF,TGTGCCAGCTCTACCGGGTCTTTTTATGGCTACACCTTC